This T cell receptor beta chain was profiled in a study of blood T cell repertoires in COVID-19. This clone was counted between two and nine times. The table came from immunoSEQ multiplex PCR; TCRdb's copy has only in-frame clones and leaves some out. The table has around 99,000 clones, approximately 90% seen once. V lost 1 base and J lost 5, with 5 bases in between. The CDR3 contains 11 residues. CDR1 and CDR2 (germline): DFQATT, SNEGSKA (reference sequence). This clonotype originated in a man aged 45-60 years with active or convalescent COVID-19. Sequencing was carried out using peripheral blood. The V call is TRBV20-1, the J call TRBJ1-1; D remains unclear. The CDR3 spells CSARGQTEAFF. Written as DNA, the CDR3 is TGCAGTGCTAGAGGTCAGACTGAAGCTTTCTTT.